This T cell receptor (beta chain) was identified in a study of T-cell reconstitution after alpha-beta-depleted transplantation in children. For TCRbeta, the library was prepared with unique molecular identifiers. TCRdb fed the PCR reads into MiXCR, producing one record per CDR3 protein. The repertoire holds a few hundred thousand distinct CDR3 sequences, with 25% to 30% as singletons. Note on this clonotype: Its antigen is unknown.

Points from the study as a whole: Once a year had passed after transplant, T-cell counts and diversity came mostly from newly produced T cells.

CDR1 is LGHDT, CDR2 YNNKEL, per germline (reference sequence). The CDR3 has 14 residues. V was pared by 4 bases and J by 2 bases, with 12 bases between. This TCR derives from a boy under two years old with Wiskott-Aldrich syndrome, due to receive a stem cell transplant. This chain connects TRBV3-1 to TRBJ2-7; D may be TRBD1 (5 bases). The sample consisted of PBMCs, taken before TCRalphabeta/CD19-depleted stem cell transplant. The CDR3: CASSPGHRTYEQYF. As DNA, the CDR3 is TGTGCCAGCAGCCCTGGACACCGGACCTACGAGCAGTACTTC.